The 3 T cell receptor beta chains given below trace back to one sample, sequenced in a study of blood T cell repertoires in COVID-19. Sequenced by immunoSEQ multiplex PCR; TCRdb stores in-frame clones only, minus some. The data show approximately 50,000 clones, 88% seen once. The specimen sequenced was peripheral blood. These receptors originate from a human donor in a cohort sampled during active COVID-19.

The chain carries TRBV12-3 or TRBV12-4 and TRBJ1-1; no reliable D call. This CDR3 is built from 13 residues. The V and J ends lost 6 bases and 1 base respectively, with 9 bases between them. The CDR3: CASSLVRNTEAFF. The DNA of the CDR3 is TGTGCCAGCAGCCTAGTGCGGAACACTGAAGCTTTCTTT.

The chain uses TRBV10-3 and TRBJ1-2; D may be TRBD1 (5 bases). Trimming took off 2 bases at V and 6 bases at J, with 10 bases between the two ends. There are 13 residues in the CDR3. Germline V gene lookup returns CDR1 ENHRY and CDR2 SYGVKD. CDR3 region: CAISEGPGHGYTF. The CDR3, as DNA: TGTGCCATCAGTGAGGGGCCAGGGCATGGCTACACCTTC.

The chain combines TRBV3-1 (or the pseudogene TRBV3-2) with TRBJ2-7, with a possible D match to TRBD2 (5 bases). V dropped 4 bases and J dropped 6 bases, with 13 bases sitting between them. Germline lookup yields CDR1 LGHDT and CDR2 YNNKEL (reference sequence). CDR3 length equals 13 residues. The CDR3 DNA reads as TGTGCCAGCAGCCTACGGGGATATAGCGAGCAGTACTTC. It translates to CASSLRGYSEQYF.